The rows below give T cell receptor beta chains drawn from one sample of a study of early T cells in non-severe SARS-CoV-2 infection. TCRdb re-called the 5' RACE reads through MiXCR, storing one row per CDR3 protein. The data contain roughly 50,000 distinct CDR3 sequences, 4.5% to 7% of them singletons. Sequencing was done on a sample of whole blood. These TCRs come from an adult who was a healthcare worker with PCR-confirmed SARS-CoV-2 infection or an uninfected control (not recorded which). The CDR3 runs from the conserved cysteine through the conserved F or W. The order of the fields is clone size, CDR3 length, D gene, V gene, J gene, CDR3 DNA, CDR3 protein. The D gene is left open where the match is weak. Clone size, where shown, is once, few, many, or a class for clones that have expanded.

clone size: many
CDR3 length: 18
D gene: TRBD2
V gene: TRBV5-5
J gene: TRBJ2-2
CDR3 DNA: TGTGCCAGCAGCTTGTCCAGCGGGGGGCCTGCGAACACCGGGGAGCTGTTTTTT
CDR3 protein: CASSLSSGGPANTGELFF

clone size: few
CDR3 length: 15
D gene: NA
V gene: TRBV2
J gene: TRBJ2-1
CDR3 DNA: TGTGCCAATCAACCACCTGGACACCGTACGCGTGAGCAGTTCTTC
CDR3 protein: CANQPPGHRTREQFF

clone size: many
CDR3 length: 14
D gene: NA
V gene: TRBV7-2
J gene: TRBJ1-1
CDR3 DNA: TGTGCCAGCACCCCGTCGGGGGTGAACACTGAAGCTTTCTTT
CDR3 protein: CASTPSGVNTEAFF

clone size: many
CDR3 length: 15
D gene: NA
V gene: TRBV28
J gene: TRBJ1-1
CDR3 DNA: TGTGCCAGCAGATCCACGGACTTTGGAGGCACTGAAGCTTTCTTT
CDR3 protein: CASRSTDFGGTEAFF

clone size: many
CDR3 length: 15
D gene: TRBD2
V gene: TRBV7-2
J gene: TRBJ2-1
CDR3 DNA: TGTGCCAGCAGGGGTAGCGGGAGCTCCTACAATGAGCAGTTCTTC
CDR3 protein: CASRGSGSSYNEQFF

clone size: many
CDR3 length: 13
D gene: NA
V gene: TRBV6-2/TRBV6-3
J gene: TRBJ2-7
CDR3 DNA: TGTGCCAGCAGTTATTCGTTCTTATACGAGCAGTACTTC
CDR3 protein: CASSYSFLYEQYF

clone size: many
CDR3 length: 14
D gene: TRBD2
V gene: TRBV5-1
J gene: TRBJ2-7
CDR3 DNA: TGCGCCAGCAGCAGAGCCCCTAGCGGGGACGAGCAGTACTTC
CDR3 protein: CASSRAPSGDEQYF

clone size: many
CDR3 length: 13
D gene: NA
V gene: TRBV6-5
J gene: TRBJ1-5
CDR3 DNA: TGTGCCAGCAGTCGCTCTAAGGATCAGCCCCAGCATTTT
CDR3 protein: CASSRSKDQPQHF

clone size: few
CDR3 length: 14
D gene: NA
V gene: TRBV3-1
J gene: TRBJ1-1
CDR3 DNA: TGTGCCAGCAGCCCGACAGGTACGAACACTGAAGCTTTCTTT
CDR3 protein: CASSPTGTNTEAFF

clone size: few
CDR3 length: 14
D gene: NA
V gene: TRBV4-3
J gene: TRBJ1-2
CDR3 DNA: TGCGCCAGCAGCCAAGAAAATAGTCCCTATGGCTACACCTTC
CDR3 protein: CASSQENSPYGYTF

clone size: NA
CDR3 length: 14
D gene: TRBD2
V gene: TRBV18
J gene: TRBJ2-4
CDR3 DNA: TGTGCCAGCTCAGATGGGACTAGCCGGTGGATTCAGTACTTC
CDR3 protein: CASSDGTSRWIQYF

clone size: NA
CDR3 length: 14
D gene: NA
V gene: TRBV12-2
J gene: TRBJ1-1
CDR3 DNA: TGTGCAAGTCGCTTAGCCTACCCTTCGGCTGAAGCTTTCTTT
CDR3 protein: CASRLAYPSAEAFF

clone size: many
CDR3 length: 13
D gene: NA
V gene: TRBV6-6
J gene: TRBJ1-2
CDR3 DNA: TGTGCCAGCACCGAACGCCCTACCTATGGCTACACCTTC
CDR3 protein: CASTERPTYGYTF

clone size: many
CDR3 length: 12
D gene: NA
V gene: TRBV19
J gene: TRBJ1-2
CDR3 DNA: TGTGCCGGCCGAAGGGGGGACTATGGCTACACCTTC
CDR3 protein: CAGRRGDYGYTF

clone size: NA
CDR3 length: 12
D gene: NA
V gene: TRBV20-1
J gene: TRBJ1-1
CDR3 DNA: TGCATGGCCCCCAACAGGGACACTGAAGCTTTCTTT
CDR3 protein: CMAPNRDTEAFF

clone size: many
CDR3 length: 12
D gene: NA
V gene: TRBV10-1
J gene: TRBJ2-2
CDR3 DNA: TGCGCCAGCAGTCCCCCGAATGGGGAGCTGTTTTTT
CDR3 protein: CASSPPNGELFF

clone size: many
CDR3 length: 13
D gene: NA
V gene: TRBV7-2
J gene: TRBJ1-1
CDR3 DNA: TGTGCCAGCAGCGCCGCCTTGAACACTGAAGCTTTCTTT
CDR3 protein: CASSAALNTEAFF

clone size: NA
CDR3 length: 16
D gene: NA
V gene: TRBV19
J gene: TRBJ2-3
CDR3 DNA: TGTGCCAGTAGTACCCTTTTTGGGGGGCCGGCAGATACGCAGTATTTT
CDR3 protein: CASSTLFGGPADTQYF

clone size: many
CDR3 length: 11
D gene: NA
V gene: TRBV6-1
J gene: TRBJ1-2
CDR3 DNA: TGTGCCAGCAGTGAAGTAAAAAGCTACACCTTC
CDR3 protein: CASSEVKSYTF

clone size: NA
CDR3 length: 13
D gene: TRBD1
V gene: TRBV3-1
J gene: TRBJ2-7
CDR3 DNA: TGTGCCAGCAGCCGGACAGGGGTTTACGAGCAGTACTTC
CDR3 protein: CASSRTGVYEQYF

clone size: medium-sized
CDR3 length: 12
D gene: NA
V gene: TRBV6-2/TRBV6-3
J gene: TRBJ1-4
CDR3 DNA: TGTGCCAGCAGCCCGGCGGATGAAAAACTGTTTTTT
CDR3 protein: CASSPADEKLFF

clone size: few
CDR3 length: 17
D gene: NA
V gene: TRBV12-3/TRBV12-4
J gene: TRBJ1-1
CDR3 DNA: TGTGCCAGCAGTTTAGTAGCGGGGGGGAGATCGAGTACTGAAGCTTTCTTT
CDR3 protein: CASSLVAGGRSSTEAFF

clone size: few
CDR3 length: 13
D gene: NA
V gene: TRBV19
J gene: TRBJ2-1
CDR3 DNA: TGTGCCAGTAGTAGAGGCGACATTAGAGAGCAGTTCTTC
CDR3 protein: CASSRGDIREQFF

clone size: medium-sized
CDR3 length: 14
D gene: NA
V gene: TRBV6-1
J gene: TRBJ2-1
CDR3 DNA: TGTGCCAGCAGGGCCCTCCTCGGGTTGAATGAGCAGTTCTTC
CDR3 protein: CASRALLGLNEQFF

clone size: many
CDR3 length: 16
D gene: TRBD2
V gene: TRBV5-1
J gene: TRBJ2-5
CDR3 DNA: TGCGCCAGCAGCGCCCATGGAGCGGGGGCCCAAGAGACCCAGTACTTC
CDR3 protein: CASSAHGAGAQETQYF

clone size: NA
CDR3 length: 16
D gene: TRBD2
V gene: TRBV5-1
J gene: TRBJ2-1
CDR3 DNA: TGCGCCAGCAGCTTGGCCATCCTAGCGGGAGTCAATGAGCAGTTCTTC
CDR3 protein: CASSLAILAGVNEQFF

clone size: NA
CDR3 length: 12
D gene: TRBD2
V gene: TRBV20-1
J gene: TRBJ2-3
CDR3 DNA: TGCAGTGCTTCGACTAGCGGAGATACGCAGTATTTT
CDR3 protein: CSASTSGDTQYF

clone size: many
CDR3 length: 14
D gene: NA
V gene: TRBV2
J gene: TRBJ2-1
CDR3 DNA: TGTGCCAGCAGCCGAGGGGCCTCCCACAATGAGCAGTTCTTC
CDR3 protein: CASSRGASHNEQFF

clone size: few
CDR3 length: 15
D gene: NA
V gene: TRBV5-4
J gene: TRBJ1-1
CDR3 DNA: TGTGCCAGCAGCTCCCCCTTTTCCCGAGGCACTGAAGCTTTCTTT
CDR3 protein: CASSSPFSRGTEAFF

clone size: NA
CDR3 length: 18
D gene: TRBD2
V gene: TRBV12-3/TRBV12-4
J gene: TRBJ2-1
CDR3 DNA: TGTGCCAGCAGGACCGGGACTAGCGGGATCGCAGGGTACAATGAGCAGTTCTTC
CDR3 protein: CASRTGTSGIAGYNEQFF

clone size: NA
CDR3 length: 15
D gene: NA
V gene: TRBV20-1
J gene: TRBJ2-5
CDR3 DNA: TGCAGTGCTAGCAACTACCGAGATTCACAAGAGACCCAGTACTTC
CDR3 protein: CSASNYRDSQETQYF

clone size: many
CDR3 length: 16
D gene: NA
V gene: TRBV29-1
J gene: TRBJ2-3
CDR3 DNA: TGCAGCGTTGAACTCCTTGACAGGAAATACACAGATACGCAGTATTTT
CDR3 protein: CSVELLDRKYTDTQYF

clone size: many
CDR3 length: 14
D gene: NA
V gene: TRBV2
J gene: TRBJ2-7
CDR3 DNA: TGTGCCAGCAGATTGGCCAGGGGATACGGCGAGCAGTACTTC
CDR3 protein: CASRLARGYGEQYF

clone size: few
CDR3 length: 16
D gene: TRBD1
V gene: TRBV6-1
J gene: TRBJ1-1
CDR3 DNA: TGTGCCAGCAGTGAAGGCGTTCCCACCAGGGGGCAGCGGGCTTTCTTT
CDR3 protein: CASSEGVPTRGQRAFF

clone size: many
CDR3 length: 18
D gene: NA
V gene: TRBV7-9
J gene: TRBJ1-3
CDR3 DNA: TGTGCCAGCAGACATCCCTCGCCCAGACCAGACTCTGGAAACACCATATATTTT
CDR3 protein: CASRHPSPRPDSGNTIYF

clone size: many
CDR3 length: 14
D gene: NA
V gene: TRBV6-6
J gene: TRBJ2-7
CDR3 DNA: TGTGCCAGCACCAGAATAGGCCTCGTTTACGAGCAGTACTTC
CDR3 protein: CASTRIGLVYEQYF

clone size: few
CDR3 length: 13
D gene: TRBD2
V gene: TRBV27
J gene: TRBJ2-3
CDR3 DNA: TGTGCCCCCCGGGGGGGGTACACAGATACGCAGTATTTT
CDR3 protein: CAPRGGYTDTQYF

clone size: many
CDR3 length: 14
D gene: TRBD1
V gene: TRBV14
J gene: TRBJ2-3
CDR3 DNA: TGTGCCAGCAGCCGAGCGACAGGGGTAGATACGCAGTATTTT
CDR3 protein: CASSRATGVDTQYF

clone size: many
CDR3 length: 14
D gene: NA
V gene: TRBV19
J gene: TRBJ2-2
CDR3 DNA: TGTGCCACCTCAGGGACGGCGAACACCGGGGAGCTGTTTTTT
CDR3 protein: CATSGTANTGELFF

clone size: few
CDR3 length: 15
D gene: NA
V gene: TRBV6-6
J gene: TRBJ2-1
CDR3 DNA: TGTGCCAGCACCATTGACGGGAGTCCTTACAATGAGCAGTTCTTC
CDR3 protein: CASTIDGSPYNEQFF

clone size: NA
CDR3 length: 15
D gene: NA
V gene: TRBV5-1
J gene: TRBJ1-4
CDR3 DNA: TGCGCCAGCAGTCCGGCCGCGGGGGCCCCAGAAAAACTGTTTTTT
CDR3 protein: CASSPAAGAPEKLFF

clone size: many
CDR3 length: 14
D gene: TRBD1
V gene: TRBV20-1
J gene: TRBJ1-2
CDR3 DNA: TGCAGTGCTAGCCCCAGGACAGGAACTTATGGCTACACCTTC
CDR3 protein: CSASPRTGTYGYTF

clone size: few
CDR3 length: 14
D gene: NA
V gene: TRBV15
J gene: TRBJ1-3
CDR3 DNA: TGTGCCACCAGCAGAGATCGACTCCCCGGCACCATATATTTT
CDR3 protein: CATSRDRLPGTIYF

clone size: many
CDR3 length: 15
D gene: NA
V gene: TRBV11-2
J gene: TRBJ2-1
CDR3 DNA: TGTGCCAGCAGCTTCGATGATGACGGAAACAATGAGCAGTTCTTC
CDR3 protein: CASSFDDDGNNEQFF

clone size: many
CDR3 length: 15
D gene: TRBD2
V gene: TRBV20-1
J gene: TRBJ2-7
CDR3 DNA: TGCAGTGCCAACATTCCGGGACTAGCGTTCTACGAGCAGTACTTC
CDR3 protein: CSANIPGLAFYEQYF

clone size: NA
CDR3 length: 15
D gene: TRBD2
V gene: TRBV4-1
J gene: TRBJ2-5
CDR3 DNA: TGCGCCAGCAGCCGTGTAGCGGGAGCCCAAGAGACCCAGTACTTC
CDR3 protein: CASSRVAGAQETQYF

clone size: NA
CDR3 length: 19
D gene: TRBD2
V gene: TRBV18
J gene: TRBJ2-7
CDR3 DNA: TGTGCCAGCTCACCACTGCGGGACGGATCGGGACTAGCGCTCAACGAGCAGTACTTC
CDR3 protein: CASSPLRDGSGLALNEQYF

clone size: many
CDR3 length: 15
D gene: NA
V gene: TRBV11-2
J gene: TRBJ1-2
CDR3 DNA: TGTGCCAGCAGCTCCTCTTCTAACAGAATCTATGGCTACACCTTC
CDR3 protein: CASSSSSNRIYGYTF

clone size: many
CDR3 length: 16
D gene: TRBD2
V gene: TRBV10-3
J gene: TRBJ2-1
CDR3 DNA: TGTGCCATCAGTGAGCAAACTAGCGGGAGCGGCGGGGAGCAGTTCTTC
CDR3 protein: CAISEQTSGSGGEQFF

clone size: many
CDR3 length: 12
D gene: NA
V gene: TRBV29-1
J gene: TRBJ2-7
CDR3 DNA: TGCAGCTACGGGACCGGGGGCTCCGAGCAGTACTTC
CDR3 protein: CSYGTGGSEQYF